This is a list of T cell receptor beta chains from one sample in a study of blood T cell repertoires in COVID-19. Assay: immunoSEQ multiplex PCR; the TCRdb copy retains only in-frame clones and omits some. The table records about 270,000 clones, approximately 89% of them present only once. The sequencing sample was made of PBMCs or T cells enriched from blood (not recorded which). These TCRs come from a man aged 40-50 years who had been exposed to COVID-19. The CDR3 runs from the conserved cysteine through the conserved F or W. D genes are given only for firm matches. The size of a clone is reported for some rows only, either as once, few or many, or as a class for expanded clones.

>.|.|TRBJ1-3|TRBV5-4
TGTGCCAGCAGCTTGGGCAGGAACTCTGGAAACACCATATATTTT
CASSLGRNSGNTIYF
>TRBD2|.|TRBJ2-4|TRBV30
TGTGCCTGGAGTTTTATAGCGGGGAACAAAAACATTCAGTACTTC
CAWSFIAGNKNIQYF
>.|.|TRBJ2-7|TRBV7-3
TGTGCCAGCAGCGCGGACAGAATCTACGAGCAGTACTTC
CASSADRIYEQYF
>TRBD2|.|TRBJ2-2|TRBV7-9
TGTGCCAGCAGCTCGGGACTAGCGGGAGAGGGGACCGGGGAGCTGTTTTTT
CASSSGLAGEGTGELFF
>.|.|TRBJ1-2|TRBV21-1
.
CASSKVGTGSHNYGYTF
>TRBD2|.|TRBJ2-3|TRBV7-3
TGTGCCAGCAGCCCCGGGGGAGGGCCGACAGATACGCAGTATTTT
CASSPGGGPTDTQYF
>.|.|TRBJ1-6|TRBV14
TGTGCCAGCAGCCAAGCCTCTAATTCACCCCTCCACTTT
CASSQASNSPLHF
>.|once|TRBJ1-3|TRBV5-6
TGTGCCAGCATGAGGGGGTACTCTGGAAACACCATATATTTT
CASMRGYSGNTIYF
>.|.|TRBJ2-7|TRBV4-3
TGCGCCAGCAGCCAAGTAGGACAGTCCTACGAGCAGTACTTC
CASSQVGQSYEQYF
>.|.|TRBJ2-7|TRBV19
TGTGCCAGTAGCTTTTCCAGGGGCGAGCAGTACTTC
CASSFSRGEQYF
>TRBD1|.|TRBJ1-4|TRBV19
TGTGCCAGTACCTCCAGGGGGAGGACTAATGAAAAACTGTTTTTT
CASTSRGRTNEKLFF
>.|.|TRBJ1-1|TRBV24-1
TGTGCCACCAGTGATGGAGGGGTGGGCACTGAAGCTTTCTTT
CATSDGGVGTEAFF
>TRBD2|once|TRBJ2-3|TRBV7-9
TGTGCCAGCAGCCCACTCGGGAGGACGCAGTATTTT
CASSPLGRTQYF
>.|.|TRBJ1-6|TRBV25-1
TGTGCCAGCAGAGACCCTAGACAGCCTTATAATTCACCCCTCCACTTT
CASRDPRQPYNSPLHF
>.|.|TRBJ1-5|TRBV28
TGTGCCTCCCAGGTCGGGGAAGGCAATCAGCCCCAGCATTTT
CASQVGEGNQPQHF
>.|.|TRBJ1-5|TRBV6-1
TGTGCCAGCAGTGAAATATTTGGGGGGAGCAATCAGCCCCAGCATTTT
CASSEIFGGSNQPQHF
>TRBD2|.|TRBJ2-3|TRBV9
TGTGCCAGCAGCGTAGCTTTGGGAGCGGGAACGGATACGCAGTATTTT
CASSVALGAGTDTQYF
>.|once|TRBJ1-2|TRBV7-9
TGTGCCAGTAATGACAGTCCTAACTATGGCTACACCTTC
CASNDSPNYGYTF
>TRBD1|.|TRBJ2-3|TRBV10-3
TGTGCCATCAACAGGGGACAGGGGATCACAGATACGCAGTATTTT
CAINRGQGITDTQYF
>TRBD2|.|TRBJ2-1|TRBV6-1
TGTGCCAGCAGTGAAAGTTCGGGACTAGCCGCAAATGAGCAGTTCTTC
CASSESSGLAANEQFF
>TRBD1|.|TRBJ1-2|TRBV16
TGTGCCAGCAGCGCCCAAACCGGGACAGGGGGCGCGGGGAACTATGGCTACACCTTC
CASSAQTGTGGAGNYGYTF
>TRBD1|.|TRBJ2-7|TRBV29-1
TGCAGCGTCAGCCGGGACAGGGATGCCGAGCAGTACTTC
CSVSRDRDAEQYF
>TRBD2|.|TRBJ2-7|TRBV6-5
TGTGCCAGCAGTTATTCGGGGGGCTCCTACGAGCAGTACTTC
CASSYSGGSYEQYF
>.|.|TRBJ1-4|TRBV7-9
TGTGCCAGCAGCTTAGTTCAGGGCGGAGGGGAAAAACTGTTTTTT
CASSLVQGGGEKLFF
>.|.|TRBJ2-5|TRBV30
TGTGCCTGGAGTGTCGGTAGCGTAGAGACCCAGTACTTC
CAWSVGSVETQYF
>.|.|TRBJ2-2|TRBV28
TGTGCCAGCAGTCACGGCACCGGGGAGCTGTTTTTT
CASSHGTGELFF
>TRBD1|.|TRBJ2-7|TRBV6-6
TGTGCCAGCAGTGTACAGGGGCCAAACTACGAGCAGTACTTC
CASSVQGPNYEQYF
>.|few|TRBJ1-5|TRBV27
TGTGCCAGCAGTTTTTCAGGGGACCTTCAGCCCCAGCATTTT
CASSFSGDLQPQHF
>.|.|TRBJ1-1|TRBV28
TGTGCCAGCAGTTTCGGCAGACATATTACGGGGTGG
CASSFGRHITGW
>TRBD1|.|TRBJ1-6|TRBV5-1
TGCGCCAGCAGCCCCCGAGGTCAGGGGGCTGACTATAATTCACCCCTCCACTTT
CASSPRGQGADYNSPLHF
>TRBD1|.|TRBJ1-1|TRBV7-9
TGTGCCAGCAGCTTAGGGGCTGGGGACAGCACTGAAGCTTTCTTT
CASSLGAGDSTEAFF
>TRBD1|.|TRBJ2-4|TRBV29-1
TGCAGCGCTGACATAGGGACAGACAAAAACATTCAGTACTTC
CSADIGTDKNIQYF
>.|.|TRBJ2-7|TRBV20-1
TGCAGTACGAAGGGGTCCTACGAGCAGTACTTC
CSTKGSYEQYF
>TRBD1|.|TRBJ1-1|TRBV11-2
TGTGCCAGCAGCTTAGAAGGACAGGGTGGTGAAGCTTTCTTT
CASSLEGQGGEAFF
>.|.|TRBJ2-1|TRBV3-1/TRBV3-2
TGTGCCAGCAGCCAAGCTTACAATGAGCAGTTCTTC
CASSQAYNEQFF
>.|.|TRBJ1-1|TRBV19
TGTGCCAGTACCCCAGGGGTGAACACTGAAGCTTTCTTT
CASTPGVNTEAFF
>TRBD2|.|TRBJ2-5|TRBV10-2
TGCGCCAGCAGACCCGGGACTAGCCAGTATGAGACCCAGTACTTC
CASRPGTSQYETQYF